Each of the 32 T cell receptor beta chains below was sequenced from the same sample in a study of persistence of HIV-infected CD4 T cells. This was the immunoSEQ version 4 assay in survey mode. Libraries were prepared by immunoSEQ multiplex PCR; TCRdb keeps only in-frame clonotypes and omits some of them. Here the sample spans about 13,000 clones, under 70% being singletons. The stimulus was an HIV-1 Gag 15-mer peptide pool, about 1 ug/peptide/mL. Responding CD4+ T cells were sorted by upregulation of both CD40 ligand and CD69. Their specific antigens are unknown. Sequenced here: CD4+ T cells sorted from PBMCs after roughly 18-hour stimulation, sampled from a patient who received antiretroviral therapy. The source is an adult man with HIV who was CMV-seropositive.

J is TRBJ1-1 and V is TRBV24-1, with a possible D match to TRBD1 (5 bases). Germline V CDR1 and CDR2: KGHDR, SFDVKD. The CDR3 consists of 14 residues. The germline V and J ends were trimmed by 7 bases and 1 base, with 12 bases remaining between them. The CDR3 coding sequence is TGTGCCACCAGGGGGCCCACCCCGAACACTGAAGCTTTCTTT. As protein: CATRGPTPNTEAFF.

CDR3 region: CASSLYGAGTTHEQYF. As DNA, the CDR3 is TGTGCCAGCAGCTTATATGGGGCGGGCACGACCCACGAGCAGTACTTC. This sequence joins TRBV7-9 and TRBJ2-7; D is tentatively TRBD1 or TRBD2 (5 bases each). V lost 2 bases, J lost 5 bases, and 19 bases lay in between. Germline V gives CDR1 SEHNR, CDR2 FQNEAQ (reference sequence). The CDR3 runs to 16 residues.

The table lists this clone with a few counts. The chain links TRBV19 to TRBJ1-6; D is perhaps TRBD1 (5 bases). This CDR3 is 18 amino acids long. Trimming cost V 7 bases and J 8 bases, with 27 bases left between them. Germline CDR1 reads LNHDA; CDR2 reads SQIVND (reference sequence). The DNA of the CDR3 is TGTGCCAGTACCAATATTTGGAAGGGGACCCCTCGTCATTCACCCCTCCACTTT. Amino acids: CASTNIWKGTPRHSPLHF.

This clone was recorded a few times. The chain carries TRBV6-6 and TRBJ2-1; 11 bases line up with TRBD2. V lost 2 bases to trimming and J lost 7 bases; unmatched junction nucleotides: 7. CDR3 length: 16 residues. Germline V lookup: CDR1 MNHNY, CDR2 SVGAGI (reference sequence). CDR3 sequence reads: CASSYDTSGRTNEQFF. DNA for the CDR3: TGTGCCAGCAGTTACGACACTAGCGGGAGAACTAATGAGCAGTTCTTC.

This clone was observed a handful of times. This chain joins TRBV6-2 or TRBV6-3 and TRBJ2-2; 12 bases line up with TRBD1. V lost 4 bases, J lost 7 bases, and 10 bases stayed unmatched. This CDR3 is 17 amino acids long. Germline V gives CDR1 MNHEY, CDR2 SVGEGT. Written as DNA, the CDR3 is TGTGCCAGCAGTTCCCCCCGGGACAGGGGGCTTAGCGGGGAGCTGTTTTTT. This sequence encodes CASSSPRDRGLSGELFF.

This clone was seen a single time. The rearrangement links TRBV14 to TRBJ2-7; a possible D gene is TRBD2 (5 bases). Trimming pared 3 bases from V and 4 bases from J, leaving 16 bases between. The germline CDR1 and CDR2 sequences are SGHDN and FVKESK. There are 15 residues in the CDR3. CDR3 protein: CASSHLATRVYEQYF. CDR3 bases: TGTGCCAGCAGCCACCTAGCCACGAGGGTTTACGAGCAGTACTTC.

J is TRBJ2-7 and V is TRBV12-5; 8 nucleotides agree with TRBD2. The CDR3 contains 17 residues. V lost 2 bases, J lost 3 bases, and 12 bases stayed unmatched. The V gene's germline CDR1 is LGHNT and CDR2 FRNRAP. The CDR3 DNA is TGTGCTAGTGGTTTGCTTCCCCCGGGAGGGGGGGACTACGAGCAGTACTTC. Translation gives CASGLLPPGGGDYEQYF.

This clone has a single count. This rearrangement joins TRBV18 to TRBJ2-7; a possible D gene is TRBD2 (6 bases). The V and J ends lost 2 bases and 1 base respectively, with 9 bases between them. Germline V gene lookup returns CDR1 KGHSH and CDR2 LQKENI. The CDR3 loop spans 14 amino acids. The CDR3 DNA reads as TGTGCCAGCTCACCAGGGGGGAGTTCCTACGAGCAGTACTTC. Protein: CASSPGGSSYEQYF.

By share of the sample, this clone is medium-sized. The chain couples TRBV6-5 to TRBJ2-7; D is possibly TRBD1 (5 bases). Trimming stripped 0 bases from V and 4 bases from J, with 13 bases between. The germline gives CDR1 MNHEY, CDR2 SVGAGI. The CDR3 consists of 15 residues. The CDR3, as DNA: TGTGCCAGCAGTTACTCGTGGCAGGGTGGTTACGAGCAGTACTTC. It encodes CASSYSWQGGYEQYF.

This clone was observed a handful of times. The chain links TRBV19 to TRBJ1-4; no reliable D call. Germline CDR1 reads LNHDA; CDR2 reads SQIVND (reference sequence). V gave up 8 bases and J gave up 10 bases, with 11 bases separating them. The CDR3 totals 11 residues. The CDR3 loop is CASAFYGKLFF. CDR3 coding DNA: TGTGCCAGTGCATTCTATGGAAAACTGTTTTTT.

The rearrangement joins TRBV27 to TRBJ2-6; D call uncertain. The CDR3 totals 15 residues. Trimming shortened V by 3 bases and J by 1 base, and 7 bases separated the two germline ends. Germline V gene data show CDR1 as MNHEY and CDR2 as SMNVEV (reference sequence). The CDR3 protein is CASSFFGSGANVLTF. The CDR3 coding sequence is TGTGCCAGCAGTTTTTTCGGATCTGGGGCCAACGTCCTGACTTTC.

The count of this clone is one. The V and J genes are TRBV7-2 and TRBJ1-5; 8 positions agree with TRBD1. This CDR3 has 15 amino acids. V shed 3 bases, J shed 3 bases, and the junction held 4 bases outside the gene matches. CDR1 and CDR2 from the germline V gene are SGHTA and FQGNSA. The CDR3 bases are TGTGCCAGCAGCTTCGACAGGGGATACAATCAGCCCCAGCATTTT. Its translation: CASSFDRGYNQPQHF.

The genes are TRBV15 and TRBJ1-2; D unresolved. The CDR3 loop spans 13 amino acids. Germline lookup yields CDR1 LNHNV and CDR2 YYDKDF (reference sequence). The V end was cut by 1 base, the J end by 4 bases, with 7 bases between. In DNA form, the CDR3 reads TGTGCCACCAGCAGAGCTTTTGGCTATGGCTACACCTTC. This sequence encodes CATSRAFGYGYTF.

The chain uses TRBV18 and TRBJ1-1, with TRBD1 matching over 8 bases. The trim removed 4 bases at V and 5 bases at J, leaving 6 bases unmatched. CDR3 length: 14 amino acids. Germline V lookup: CDR1 KGHSH, CDR2 LQKENI. The CDR3 sequence: CASSLGQGWTEAFF. The CDR3 bases are TGTGCCAGCTCACTCGGACAGGGATGGACTGAAGCTTTCTTT.

V is TRBV11-3 and J is TRBJ2-6, with D possibly matching TRBD2 (5 bases). The CDR3 loop spans 17 amino acids. Trimming took off 4 bases at V and 0 bases at J, with 13 bases between the two ends. The germline V gene encodes CDR1 SGHNT and CDR2 YENEEA. CDR3 region: CASSYLGLTSGANVLTF. The CDR3 DNA reads as TGTGCCAGCAGCTACCTTGGACTTACCTCTGGGGCCAACGTCCTGACTTTC.

The gene calls are TRBV19 and TRBJ2-2; 12 bases fit TRBD2. V was pared by 5 bases and J by 7 bases, with 5 bases of the junction left unmatched. This CDR3 comprises 15 residues. Germline lookup yields CDR1 LNHDA and CDR2 SQIVND (reference sequence). CDR3 DNA sequence: TGTGCCAGTAGTTCTAGCGGGAGGGCCGTCGGGGAGCTGTTTTTT. It specifies CASSSSGRAVGELFF.

The rearrangement links TRBV7-3 to TRBJ2-1; 8 nucleotides line up with TRBD2. The J segment lost 0 bases and the V segment lost 1 base, leaving 11 bases of the junction unmatched. CDR3 length: 19 residues. Germline-derived CDR1 and CDR2 are SGHTA and FQGTGA. The CDR3 bases are TGTGCCAGCAGCTTAAGGGCAGGGGCGAGCGGGAGCTCCTACAATGAGCAGTTCTTC. As protein: CASSLRAGASGSSYNEQFF. Full variable domain (missing parts from reference TRBV7-3 and TRBJ2-1): GAGVSQTPSNKVTEKGKYVELRCDPISGHTALYWYRQSLGQGPEFLIYFQGTGAADDSGLPNDRFFAVRPEGSVSTLKIQRTERGDSAVYLCASSLRAGASGSSYNEQFFGPGTRLTVL.

In its sample, this clone was seen once. The chain joins TRBV6-1 to TRBJ2-7; D remains unclear. The V and J ends lost 2 bases and 2 bases respectively, with 13 bases between them. This CDR3 region has 15 residues. CDR1 MNHNS and CDR2 SASEGT come from the germline V gene. The CDR3 spells CASSERVGGPYEQYF. CDR3 DNA sequence: TGTGCCAGCAGTGAAAGAGTTGGCGGACCCTACGAGCAGTACTTC.

This sequence joins TRBV3-1 (or the pseudogene TRBV3-2) and TRBJ1-1; 7 nucleotides line up with TRBD1. V dropped 1 base and J dropped 2; count of bases not matched to a gene: 4. This CDR3 region has 15 residues. Germline V gives CDR1 LGHDT, CDR2 YNNKEL (reference sequence). The CDR3 region is CASSQGTGGNTEAFF. For the CDR3, the DNA is TGTGCCAGCAGCCAAGGGACAGGAGGCAACACTGAAGCTTTCTTT.

The chain is built from TRBV7-2 and TRBJ1-6, with D tentatively TRBD1 (5 bases). The CDR3 is 15 amino acids. Per germline, CDR1 SGHTA and CDR2 FQGNSA. Trimming removed 6 bases at V and 5 bases at J, with 14 bases between. The CDR3 nucleotides read TGTGCCAGCAGTCCCAAGGGACTCAATAATTCACCCCTCCACTTT. Translated: CASSPKGLNNSPLHF.

The chain recombines TRBV30 with TRBJ1-1; D remains unclear. Germline assignment: CDR1 GTSNPN and CDR2 SVGIG (reference sequence). The CDR3 contains 11 residues. Trimming shortened V by 5 bases and J by 10 bases, and 14 bases separated the two germline ends. CDR3 bases: TGTGCCTGGGGCCCATCCTTGGGAGCTTTCTTT. This encodes CAWGPSLGAFF.

The chain joins TRBV5-1 to TRBJ2-2; the D gene is possibly TRBD2 (6 bases). The germline V and J ends were trimmed by 6 bases and 4 bases, with 16 bases remaining between them. Germline CDR1 and CDR2: SGHRS and YFSETQ. This CDR3 contains 15 residues. CDR3 nucleotides: TGCGCCAGCACGTGGGGGGATGTTCCCACCGGGGAGCTGTTTTTT. Translating it yields CASTWGDVPTGELFF.

The rearrangement uses TRBV10-3 and TRBJ1-6; perhaps TRBD1 as D (5 bases). The V end was cut by 6 bases, the J end by 17 bases, with 20 bases between. This CDR3 region has 13 residues. Germline V CDR1 and CDR2: ENHRY, SYGVKD. CDR3 coding DNA: TGTGCCATCAGGGAACCGTCCGGGACGGCGGTCCACTTT. Translation gives CAIREPSGTAVHF.

This clone turned up a few times. This sequence joins TRBV14 and TRBJ1-2, with 9 bases fitting TRBD1. The CDR3 is 18 residues long. V lost 4 bases to trimming and J lost 2 bases; unmatched junction nucleotides: 14. Germline lookup yields CDR1 SGHDN and CDR2 FVKESK. The DNA of the CDR3 is TGTGCCAGCAGCCCACAGGGGGACAGGGCATTCGTCAACTATGGCTACACCTTC. It encodes CASSPQGDRAFVNYGYTF.

This chain links TRBV6-5 with TRBJ1-1; no definite D call. V dropped 8 bases and J dropped 0 bases, with 4 bases sitting between them. This CDR3 comprises 11 residues. Germline V CDR1 and CDR2: MNHEY, SVGAGI. The CDR3 coding sequence is TGTGCCAGCCCTATGAACACTGAAGCTTTCTTT. Protein product: CASPMNTEAFF.

A few counts support this clone. This chain links TRBV5-1 with TRBJ1-1; unclear D gene. V lost 4 bases, J lost 4 bases, and 8 bases lay in between. Germline V lookup: CDR1 SGHRS, CDR2 YFSETQ. This CDR3 is 12 amino acids long. The CDR3 nucleotides read TGCGCCAGCAGCGGGTTTGCCACTGAAGCTTTCTTT. It is translated as CASSGFATEAFF.

V gene TRBV2 combines with J gene TRBJ1-5; a weak D match, TRBD1 (6 bases). This CDR3 has 14 residues. Germline V gene lookup returns CDR1 SNHLY and CDR2 FYNNEI. V lost 7 bases, J lost 7 bases, and 17 bases lay in between. The CDR3 sequence: CASTPEGVLQPQHF. The CDR3, as DNA: TGTGCCAGCACTCCAGAGGGGGTGCTCCAGCCCCAGCATTTT.

V gene TRBV6-1 combines with J gene TRBJ1-5; the D is unclear. Trimming cost V 0 bases and J 7 bases, with 16 bases left between them. Germline V gene sequence: CDR1 MNHNS, CDR2 SASEGT. The CDR3 totals 16 residues. The CDR3 coding sequence is TGTGCCAGCAGTGAAGCTAGACGGGAAGGAGGGCAGCCCCAGCATTTT. Amino acid sequence: CASSEARREGGQPQHF.

This clone showed up just a few times. The chain employs TRBV12-3 or TRBV12-4 and TRBJ1-1; D is unclear. Trimming removed 5 bases from V and 11 bases from J, with 18 bases in between. This CDR3 is built from 13 residues. Here the CDR3 DNA reads TGTGCCAGCAGTCCCCCGGGCTCTTCAGTGGCTTTCTTT. This sequence encodes CASSPPGSSVAFF.

V and J are TRBV7-9 and TRBJ2-5; D uncertain. Trimming left V 1 base short and J 1 base short, with 13 bases between. The germline V gene encodes CDR1 SEHNR and CDR2 FQNEAQ (reference sequence). The CDR3 has 16 residues. CDR3 residues: CASSLVVGSPQETQYF. In DNA form, the CDR3 reads TGTGCCAGCAGCTTAGTGGTAGGGTCCCCCCAAGAGACCCAGTACTTC.

The J gene is TRBJ1-6, the V gene TRBV27, with TRBD1 as a possible D gene (5 bases). The germline V gene encodes CDR1 MNHEY and CDR2 SMNVEV (reference sequence). Trimming left V 2 bases short and J 7 bases short, with 12 bases between. This CDR3 is built from 15 residues. CDR3 region: CASSLRGGMNSPLHF. CDR3 nucleotide sequence: TGTGCCAGCAGTTTACGGGGGGGTATGAATTCACCCCTCCACTTT.

The chain joins TRBV10-3 to TRBJ2-2, with D tentatively TRBD1 (6 bases). V dropped 4 bases and J dropped 3 bases, with 9 bases sitting between them. Germline CDR1 reads ENHRY; CDR2 reads SYGVKD. This CDR3 comprises 14 residues. CDR3 nucleotides: TGTGCCATCAGTGGCTACAGGGACACCGGGGAGCTGTTTTTT. This translates into CAISGYRDTGELFF.